The rows below give T cell receptor beta chains drawn from one sample of a study of T cells in Graves' hyperthyroidism and ophthalmopathy. TCRdb analysed the multiplex PCR reads with MiXCR anew, one entry per CDR3 protein. The table records roughly 35,000 distinct CDR3 sequences, approximately 52% of them present only once. The specimen was blood. These receptors all stem from a woman between 40 and 55 years old with Graves' ophthalmopathy. Each CDR3 is given with its conserved first and last residue. Each record gives: D gene, V gene, J gene, clone size, CDR3 protein, CDR3 DNA. A D gene is named only where the DNA matches it firmly. Only part of the rows carry a size: once, few, many, or a class if the clone is expanded.

NA	TRBV20-1	TRBJ1-2	large	CSAPDHGGAGYTF	TGCAGTGCTCCAGATCACGGCGGCGCAGGCTACACCTTC
NA	TRBV20-1	TRBJ2-7	NA	CSAAGTPAEQYF	TGCAGTGCTGCCGGGACACCCGCCGAGCAGTACTTC
NA	TRBV6-1	TRBJ2-3	NA	CASSPIWTSTDTQYF	TGTGCCAGCAGCCCTATCTGGACTAGCACAGATACGCAGTATTTT
NA	TRBV5-4	TRBJ2-3	many	CASSFGEEGTDTQYF	TGTGCCAGCAGCTTCGGGGAGGAGGGCACAGATACGCAGTATTTT
NA	TRBV3-1	TRBJ1-6	many	CASTLGDNSPLHF	TGTGCCAGCACCCTCGGAGATAATTCACCCCTCCACTTT
NA	TRBV19	TRBJ1-1	many	CASSRGFQGTNTEAFF	TGTGCCAGTAGTAGGGGTTTCCAGGGGACGAACACTGAAGCTTTCTTT
NA	TRBV10-3	TRBJ2-1	NA	CAISDLGEQFF	TGTGCCATCAGTGACTTAGGCGAGCAGTTCTTC
NA	TRBV11-2	TRBJ1-2	once	CASRIGGLSSGNTF	TGTGCCAGCAGGATTGGGGGCCTGAGCTCTGGAAACACCTTC
TRBD2	TRBV12-3/TRBV12-4	TRBJ2-6	many	CASSFKGLAGQIFSGANVLTF	TGTGCCAGCAGTTTCAAGGGACTAGCGGGCCAAATCTTCTCTGGGGCCAACGTCCTGACTTTC
NA	TRBV7-3	TRBJ2-1	NA	CAGTVGGNSYNEQFF	TGTGCCGGCACAGTGGGGGGCAACTCCTACAATGAGCAGTTCTTC
TRBD1	TRBV4-1	TRBJ2-7	NA	CASSQDRDRGGEQYF	TGCGCCAGCAGCCAAGACCGGGACAGGGGAGGCGAGCAGTACTTC
TRBD2	TRBV11-3	TRBJ2-3	NA	CASSFLSGGAYTQYF	TGTGCCAGCAGCTTTCTTAGCGGGGGGGCTTATACGCAGTATTTT
NA	TRBV12-3/TRBV12-4	TRBJ2-4	many	CASPLIAKNIQYF	TGTGCCAGCCCTCTTATAGCCAAAAACATTCAGTACTTC
TRBD1	TRBV6-5	TRBJ1-1	NA	CASSRDSALNTEAFF	TGTGCCAGCAGTCGGGACAGCGCCCTGAACACTGAAGCTTTCTTT
TRBD2	TRBV19	TRBJ2-1	many	CASSIDLAGGGDNEQFF	TGTGCCAGTAGTATAGATCTAGCGGGGGGAGGAGACAATGAGCAGTTCTTC
TRBD1	TRBV10-1	TRBJ2-1	medium-sized	CASSEQSTGYDEQFF	TGCGCCAGCAGTGAGCAGTCGACAGGGTACGATGAGCAGTTCTTC
TRBD1	TRBV7-9	TRBJ2-7	many	CASSLTGPFDEQYF	TGTGCCAGCAGCTTGACAGGGCCCTTCGACGAGCAGTACTTC
TRBD1	TRBV9	TRBJ1-1	NA	CASSVGAGQANTEAFF	TGTGCTAGCAGCGTAGGAGCTGGACAGGCTAACACTGAAGCTTTCTTT
TRBD2	TRBV7-8	TRBJ2-3	NA	CASSLLAGLGDTQYF	TGTGCCAGCAGCTTACTAGCGGGATTGGGGGATACGCAGTATTTT
TRBD2	TRBV10-3	TRBJ2-5	few	CAIKGLETETQYF	TGTGCCATCAAAGGACTAGAGACGGAGACCCAGTACTTC
NA	TRBV5-1	TRBJ1-5	NA	CAGSRDGATDTQHF	TGCGCCGGCAGCCGAGATGGGGCCACAGATACGCAGCATTTT
NA	TRBV7-9	TRBJ1-2	many	CASSLASNHGYTF	TGTGCCAGCAGCTTAGCGTCCAACCATGGCTACACCTTC
TRBD1	TRBV15	TRBJ2-5	NA	CATSRVAVSGDREETQYF	TGTGCCACCAGCAGAGTTGCGGTCTCTGGGGACAGGGAAGAGACCCAGTACTTC
NA	TRBV11-3	TRBJ1-4	once	CASSFRGNTEKLFF	TGTGCCAGCAGCTTCCGGGGAAACACTGAAAAACTGTTTTTT
TRBD1	TRBV2	TRBJ2-7	NA	CASSPGQDYEQYF	TGTGCCAGCAGCCCGGGACAGGACTACGAGCAGTACTTC
NA	TRBV3-1	TRBJ2-1	many	CASSQVSLEQFF	TGTGCCAGCAGCCAAGTTAGTTTGGAGCAGTTCTTC
NA	TRBV6-1	TRBJ2-3	many	CASNQGLSTDTQYF	TGTGCCAGCAATCAGGGACTGAGCACAGATACGCAGTATTTT
NA	TRBV29-1	TRBJ1-1	NA	CSVENGVGAFF	TGCAGCGTTGAAAATGGGGTGGGAGCTTTCTTT
TRBD2	TRBV2	TRBJ2-1	NA	CASTTTSGYTDTQFF	TGTGCCAGCACCACCACTAGCGGCTACACAGATACGCAGTTCTTC
NA	TRBV25-1	TRBJ2-7	NA	CASSARDGGAAYEQYF	TGTGCCAGCAGTGCTAGAGATGGGGGCGCAGCCTACGAGCAGTACTTC
NA	TRBV12-2	TRBJ1-6	few	CASRSQTGLTYNSPLHF	TGTGCAAGTCGCTCGCAGACAGGTCTGACCTATAATTCACCCCTCCACTTT
TRBD1	TRBV5-6	TRBJ2-5	NA	CASSLRTGTETQYF	TGTGCCAGCAGCTTACGGACAGGGACAGAGACCCAGTACTTC
NA	TRBV7-6	TRBJ1-6	medium-sized	CASSLDGNYNSPLHF	TGTGCCAGCAGCTTAGACGGAAATTATAATTCACCCCTCCACTTT
TRBD2	TRBV7-9	TRBJ2-7	NA	CASSLTSGRASYEQYF	TGTGCCAGCAGCTTGACTAGCGGGAGGGCCTCCTACGAGCAGTACTTC
NA	TRBV7-2	TRBJ1-3	many	CASSRNGGSGNTIYF	TGTGCCAGCAGCCGAAACGGCGGCTCTGGAAACACCATATATTTT
TRBD1	TRBV11-3	TRBJ2-7	many	CASSLRDRGSYEQYF	TGTGCCAGCAGCTTAAGGGACAGGGGGTCCTACGAGCAGTACTTC
NA	TRBV11-2	TRBJ1-2	many	CASSTNGVYGYTF	TGTGCCAGCAGCACCAACGGGGTCTATGGCTACACCTTC
NA	TRBV20-1	TRBJ2-1	medium-sized	CSAREGTEQFF	TGCAGTGCTAGAGAGGGGACTGAGCAGTTCTTC
TRBD1	TRBV11-2	TRBJ2-7	many	CASSLGGTGAYEQYF	TGTGCCAGCAGCTTAGGCGGGACAGGGGCATACGAGCAGTACTTC
NA	TRBV19	TRBJ2-1	NA	CASNPRKGSYNEQFF	TGTGCCAGTAACCCCAGAAAGGGTTCCTACAATGAGCAGTTCTTC
TRBD2	TRBV6-6	TRBJ2-1	many	CASGSISGGNEQFF	TGTGCCAGCGGTAGTATTAGCGGGGGCAATGAGCAGTTCTTC
TRBD2	TRBV10-3	TRBJ2-3	NA	CADSELGGGLDTQYF	TGTGCCGACAGTGAGCTTGGCGGGGGGTTAGATACGCAGTATTTT
NA	TRBV13	TRBJ2-1	once	CASSRGPRDKEQFF	TGTGCCAGCAGCAGGGGACCCAGAGACAAGGAGCAGTTCTTC
NA	TRBV7-6	TRBJ2-1	NA	CASSLGLRGKAGNEQFF	TGTGCCAGCAGCTTAGGGTTAAGGGGGAAGGCTGGGAATGAGCAGTTCTTC
TRBD1	TRBV10-2	TRBJ1-6	NA	CASRPGQVNSPLHF	TGCGCCAGCAGACCTGGACAGGTTAATTCACCCCTCCACTTT
NA	TRBV9	TRBJ1-6	many	CASSVGSYNSPLHF	TGTGCCAGCAGCGTGGGATCCTATAATTCACCCCTCCACTTT
NA	TRBV10-2	TRBJ1-4	NA	CASSGGFGEKLFF	TGCGCCAGCAGTGGGGGATTCGGTGAAAAACTGTTTTTT
NA	TRBV19	TRBJ2-6	NA	CASSIVGQGNRPGANVLTF	TGTGCCAGTAGTATAGTCGGTCAGGGCAATCGTCCGGGGGCCAACGTCCTGACTTTC
NA	TRBV7-3	TRBJ1-1	many	CASSTGPGVEAFF	TGTGCCAGCAGCACAGGGCCCGGGGTGGAAGCTTTCTTT